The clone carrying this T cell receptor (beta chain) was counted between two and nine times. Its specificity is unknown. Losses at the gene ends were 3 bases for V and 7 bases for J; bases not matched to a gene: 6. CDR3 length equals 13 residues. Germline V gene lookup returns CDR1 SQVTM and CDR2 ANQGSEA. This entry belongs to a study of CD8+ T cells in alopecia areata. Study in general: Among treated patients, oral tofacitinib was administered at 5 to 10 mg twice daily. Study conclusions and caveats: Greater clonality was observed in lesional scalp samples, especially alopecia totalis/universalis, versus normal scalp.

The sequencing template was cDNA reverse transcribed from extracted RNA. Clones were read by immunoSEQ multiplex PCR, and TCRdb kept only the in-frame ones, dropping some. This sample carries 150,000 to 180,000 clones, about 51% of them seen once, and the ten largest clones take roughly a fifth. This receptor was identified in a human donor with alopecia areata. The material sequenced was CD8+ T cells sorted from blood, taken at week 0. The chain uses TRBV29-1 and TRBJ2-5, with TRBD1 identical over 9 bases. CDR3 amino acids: CSVEGGQGGTQYF. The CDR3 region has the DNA TGCAGCGTTGAGGGGGGACAGGGTGGGACCCAGTACTTC.